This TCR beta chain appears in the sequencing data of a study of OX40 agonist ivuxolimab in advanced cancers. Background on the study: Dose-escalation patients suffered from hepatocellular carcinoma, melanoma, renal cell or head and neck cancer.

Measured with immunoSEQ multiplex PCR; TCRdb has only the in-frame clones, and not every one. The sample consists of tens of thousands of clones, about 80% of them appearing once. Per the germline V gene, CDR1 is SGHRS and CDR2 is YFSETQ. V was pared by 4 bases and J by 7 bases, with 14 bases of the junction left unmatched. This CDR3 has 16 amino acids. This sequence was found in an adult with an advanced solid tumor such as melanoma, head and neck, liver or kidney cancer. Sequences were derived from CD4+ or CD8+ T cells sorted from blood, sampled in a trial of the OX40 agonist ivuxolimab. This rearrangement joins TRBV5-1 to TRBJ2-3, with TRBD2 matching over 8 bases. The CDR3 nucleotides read TGCGCCAGCAGCCTCGGGAGCGGGAGAATCTTAAATACGCAGTATTTT. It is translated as CASSLGSGRILNTQYF.